The clone carrying this TCR beta chain was counted many times. These data come from a study of CDR3 diversity in severe acne. TCRdb redid the calling of the PCR reads with MiXCR, one entry per CDR3 protein. The table shows about 85,000 distinct CDR3 sequences, with over 45% occurring only once. Germline V gives CDR1 LNHDA, CDR2 SQIVND (reference sequence). Unmatched junction bases numbered 10, after V lost 7 bases and J lost 6 bases. This CDR3 is 14 amino acids long. The rearrangement joins TRBV19 to TRBJ1-1; 8 bases agree with TRBD1. Specimen: blood. The TCR was taken from a male donor in good health, serving as a control. CDR3 sequence: CASTGQGLASEAFF. The DNA of the CDR3 is TGTGCCAGTACCGGACAGGGATTGGCATCTGAAGCTTTCTTT.